Given below is one T cell receptor beta chain in context. CDR3 size: 15 residues. The V end was cut by 2 bases, the J end by 4 bases, with 12 bases between. Germline lookup yields CDR1 MDHEN and CDR2 SYDVKM. Authors' analysis steps: Quantification of nucleated cells was approximated via reference gene primer amplification. Here immunoSEQ multiplex PCR was the method, and the copy in TCRdb shows in-frame clones only, minus some. V, J and clone size derive from that table, while D and trimming were established from the DNA sequence. The sample shows a few hundred thousand clones, 84% of them seen only once. This sample was taken from a study of blood T cell repertoires in COVID-19. Study as a whole: COVID-19 samples collected from the United States, Italy and Spain covered acute and convalescent phases. The analysed material was cDNA or gDNA that came from T cells, B-cell-depleted T cells, or PBMCs.

Sequences were obtained from peripheral blood. The chain has TRBV28 and TRBJ2-1; a weak D match, TRBD1 (6 bases). The receptor was derived from a middle-aged woman who had recovered from COVID-19. CDR3 residues: CASSLPGADYNEQFF. CDR3 nucleotides: TGTGCCAGCAGTTTACCAGGGGCCGATTACAATGAGCAGTTCTTC.